Following are 9 T cell receptor beta chains from one sample sequenced in a study of blood T cell repertoires in COVID-19. Sequenced by immunoSEQ multiplex PCR; TCRdb stores in-frame clones only, minus some. The sample consists of around 330,000 clones, around 90% of them appearing once. The sequencing input was PBMCs or T cells enriched from blood (not recorded which). The receptors shown here come from a man in his sixties who had recovered from COVID-19.

The J gene is TRBJ2-7, the V gene TRBV4-3; D possibly corresponds to TRBD1 (6 bases). Germline lookup yields CDR1 LGHNA and CDR2 YSLEER. This CDR3 has 15 amino acids. V was shortened by 0 bases and J by 5 bases, with 14 bases between the two germline ends. CDR3 region: CASSQDRRDTDEQYF. For the CDR3, the DNA is TGCGCCAGCAGCCAAGACCGCCGGGACACGGACGAGCAGTACTTC.

The chain carries TRBV5-1 and TRBJ1-6; 8 bases fit TRBD1. V lost 3 bases, J lost 10 bases, and 9 bases stayed unmatched. The CDR3 has 15 residues. Germline loops: CDR1 SGHRS, CDR2 YFSETQ. The CDR3 region is CASSYGQGGYSPLHF. For the CDR3, the DNA is TGCGCCAGCAGCTACGGACAGGGCGGCTACTCACCCCTCCACTTT.

The chain uses TRBV15 and TRBJ2-1, with 14 bases identical to TRBD2. Trimming removed 1 base from V and 4 bases from J; junction bases left unmatched: 21. Looked up from germline, CDR1 is LNHNV and CDR2 is YYDKDF (reference sequence). The CDR3 is 23 residues long. The CDR3: CATSRAPGQRGLAGGLPYNEQFF. The CDR3, as DNA: TGTGCCACCAGCAGAGCCCCTGGGCAGAGAGGACTAGCGGGAGGTTTGCCGTACAATGAGCAGTTCTTC.

This clone was counted between two and nine times. The chain uses TRBV25-1 and TRBJ2-7, with 14 bases identical to TRBD2. V shed 3 bases, J shed 5 bases, and the junction held 12 bases outside the gene matches. The CDR3 is made up of 18 amino acids. Germline CDR1 and CDR2: MGHDK and SYGVNS. The CDR3 nucleotides read TGTGCCAGCAGTGAGGGGACTAGCGGGAGTCTACCTTTACACGAGCAGTACTTC. Its protein is CASSEGTSGSLPLHEQYF.

The V call is TRBV9, the J call TRBJ1-2, with TRBD1 matching 10 bases. In germline, CDR1 is SGDLS, CDR2 YYNGEE. The junction had 9 bases not matched to a gene; V was cut back by 4 bases and J by 3 bases. The CDR3 is 16 residues long. CDR3 coding DNA: TGTGCCAGCAGCCCACGGGACAGGGGCAGCGACTATGGCTACACCTTC. This translates into CASSPRDRGSDYGYTF.

This sequence joins TRBV5-8 and TRBJ2-3; D possibly corresponds to TRBD2 (6 bases). Per germline, CDR1 SGHTS and CDR2 YDEGEE. Trimming removed 1 base from V and 4 bases from J, with 16 bases in between. The CDR3 spans 16 residues. CDR3 region: CASSLRSGTPADTQYF. For the CDR3, the DNA is TGTGCCAGCAGCTTGCGTAGTGGGACTCCGGCAGATACGCAGTATTTT.

This chain uses TRBV9 with TRBJ1-2; no clear D. CDR3 length equals 12 residues. With 8 bases removed from V and 5 bases from J, the gap between germline ends came to 13 bases. Looked up from germline, CDR1 is SGDLS and CDR2 is YYNGEE. CDR3 nucleotides: TGTGCCAGACGGGTGCCGCGGTATGGCTACACCTTC. It is translated as CARRVPRYGYTF.

V is TRBV14 and J is TRBJ2-5; TRBD2 matches at 11 bases. V shed 5 bases, J shed 2 bases, and the junction held 7 bases outside the gene matches. The germline V gene encodes CDR1 SGHDN and CDR2 FVKESK. This CDR3 spans 16 amino acids. The CDR3 loop reads CASSYMTSGEQETQYF. The CDR3 nucleotides are TGTGCCAGCAGCTATATGACTAGCGGGGAACAAGAGACCCAGTACTTC.

This clone showed up just once. The rearrangement links TRBV27 to TRBJ2-7; 7 nucleotides match TRBD1. The CDR3 is 14 amino acids. CDR1 and CDR2 (germline): MNHEY, SMNVEV (reference sequence). Trimming cost V 6 bases and J 4 bases; bases outside gene matches: 9. CDR3 amino acids: CASSHRGVGYEQYF. DNA for the CDR3: TGTGCCAGCAGCCACAGGGGTGTAGGTTACGAGCAGTACTTC.